Below, 27 T cell receptor beta chains from the same sample are listed, as sequenced in a study of metastatic and nonmetastatic thyroid tumors. With MiXCR, TCRdb called clones anew from the PCR reads. Counted here are some 33,000 clones, over 12% occurring once; the ten biggest clones make up under 20%. All patients were untreated before thyroid surgery. Sequencing was done on a sample of blood. These receptors all come from a male donor with papillary thyroid cancer or a benign thyroid nodule (not recorded which). Some clones in this sample may be carry-over from other donors' samples.

The sample holds many counts of this clone. The rearrangement joins TRBV14 to TRBJ2-7; D is unclear. Trimming shortened V by 6 bases and J by 5 bases, and 17 bases separated the two germline ends. Germline CDR1 is SGHDN and CDR2 is FVKESK. The CDR3 runs to 14 residues. The CDR3 is CASSPFRLGDEQYF. The DNA of the CDR3 is TGTGCCAGCAGTCCCTTTAGATTGGGCGACGAGCAGTACTTC.

This clone showed up many times. The chain's CDR3 is CASSPQGNFYGYTF. The CDR3, as DNA: TGTGCCAGCAGCCCACAGGGAAATTTTTATGGCTACACCTTC. V and J are TRBV6-1 and TRBJ1-2, with D possibly being TRBD1 (6 bases). CDR1 and CDR2 (germline): MNHNS, SASEGT. With 6 bases removed from V and 5 bases from J, the gap between germline ends came to 16 bases. This CDR3 contains 14 residues.

This clone appeared many times. This sequence joins TRBV10-3 and TRBJ2-5; D may match TRBD1 or TRBD2 (6 bases each). V lost 6 bases and J 4 bases, leaving 12 bases between the germline ends. CDR1 and CDR2 from the germline V gene are ENHRY and SYGVKD. The CDR3 runs 13 residues. The CDR3 sequence is CAISSGEAETQYF. CDR3 DNA: TGTGCCATCAGCTCAGGGGAGGCAGAGACCCAGTACTTC.

This clone was counted ten times or more. The V call is TRBV12-3 or TRBV12-4, the J call TRBJ1-2; maybe TRBD1 (5 bases). V was pared by 6 bases and J by 5 bases, with 16 bases between. CDR3 length: 14 residues. CDR3 protein: CASRPTGGVYGYTF. The CDR3 DNA sequence: TGTGCCAGCAGACCAACTGGGGGAGTATATGGCTACACCTTC.

This clone came up many times. The chain carries TRBV10-3 and TRBJ1-2; D is uncertain. The CDR3 has 13 amino acids. Germline-derived CDR1 and CDR2 are ENHRY and SYGVKD. V dropped 7 bases and J dropped 6 bases, with 15 bases sitting between them. Here the CDR3 reads CAITPSPNHGYTF. CDR3 DNA: TGTGCCATCACCCCTAGCCCCAATCATGGCTACACCTTC.

V gene TRBV11-1 combines with J gene TRBJ2-1; D is undetermined. The CDR3 spans 15 residues. The V end was cut by 3 bases, the J end by 5 bases, with 14 bases between. Germline V gene lookup returns CDR1 SGHAT and CDR2 FQDESV (reference sequence). The CDR3 sequence is CASSLDTYEDNEQFF. The CDR3 nucleotides are TGTGCCAGCAGCTTGGATACGTATGAGGACAATGAGCAGTTCTTC.

This clone was counted many times. The chain carries TRBV3-1 and TRBJ1-2; D ambiguous. The CDR3 consists of 14 residues. CDR1 is LGHDT, CDR2 YNNKEL, per germline (reference sequence). Trimming took 1 base from V and 9 from J, leaving 15 bases between them. This CDR3 is CASSQGTATMSYTF. The CDR3 nucleotides read TGTGCCAGCAGCCAAGGGACCGCAACTATGAGCTACACCTTC.

Worth noting for this clone: Because it lacks the conserved phenylalanine or tryptophan at the end, this CDR3 is likely a read error. V is TRBV6-1 and J is TRBJ1-2; no firm D call. The CDR3 loop spans 11 amino acids. V was pared by 5 bases and J by 8 bases, with 9 bases between. Germline V lookup: CDR1 MNHNS, CDR2 SASEGT. The DNA for the CDR3 is TGTGCCAGCAGTCACGGACTAGGCTACACCATC. Translation gives CASSHGLGYTI.

This clone was found many times. The genes are TRBV6-1 and TRBJ2-7; D remains ambiguous. The V end lost 6 bases, the J end lost 6 bases, and 12 bases lay between the germline ends. Per germline, CDR1 MNHNS and CDR2 SASEGT. CDR3 length equals 12 residues. The CDR3 DNA is TGTGCCAGCAGCAGTACAATGAGCGAGCAGTACTTC. Translating gives CASSSTMSEQYF.

This clone was recorded at least ten times. This rearrangement joins TRBV28 to TRBJ1-2, with D unclear. The CDR3 extends over 15 amino acids. The V gene lost 6 bases and the J gene lost 4 bases, with 18 bases spanning the gap. In germline, CDR1 is MDHEN, CDR2 SYDVKM. The CDR3 here is CASRPPGRTAYGYTF. Written as DNA, the CDR3 is TGTGCCAGCAGACCCCCGGGGAGGACGGCCTATGGCTACACCTTC.

This chain uses TRBV19 with TRBJ2-1; 7 bases agree with TRBD1. This CDR3 region has 15 residues. The V segment lost 10 bases and the J segment 5 bases; nucleotides outside the gene matches: 14. Germline loops: CDR1 LNHDA, CDR2 SQIVND (reference sequence). For the CDR3, the DNA is TGTGCCACTCGACAGGGTATCTTGAGTCACAATGAGCAGTTCTTC. Translation: CATRQGILSHNEQFF.

This clone was observed many times. The chain has TRBV6-5 and TRBJ1-2; the D gene is possibly TRBD1 (5 bases). V was shortened by 0 bases and J by 7 bases, with 15 bases between the two germline ends. CDR1 is MNHEY and CDR2 is SVGAGI in the germline V gene. CDR3 length: 15 amino acids. CDR3 sequence: CASSYSATARAGYTF. The CDR3 bases are TGTGCCAGCAGTTACTCGGCGACAGCGAGAGCTGGCTACACCTTC.

A few counts support this clone. This rearrangement joins TRBV24-1 to TRBJ2-1; D uncertain. V lost 2 bases and J 13 bases, leaving 14 bases between the germline ends. There are 13 residues in the CDR3. Germline-derived CDR1 and CDR2 are KGHDR and SFDVKD. DNA for the CDR3: TGTGCCACCAGTGATTCCGATAACAATAATCAGTTCTTC. This translates into CATSDSDNNNQFF.

The table lists this clone with many counts. V is TRBV5-1 and J is TRBJ1-4; 7 bases match TRBD1. J gave up 5 bases and V 4 bases, and 5 bases lay outside the gene matches. Germline CDR1 reads SGHRS; CDR2 reads YFSETQ. This CDR3 is built from 14 residues. Here the CDR3 reads CASSPGQSNEKLFF. CDR3 coding DNA: TGCGCCAGCAGCCCGGGACAGTCGAATGAAAAACTGTTTTTT.

The sample holds many counts of this clone. The chain uses TRBV19 and TRBJ1-3; TRBD1 matches at 7 bases. This CDR3 spans 15 amino acids. The J segment lost 4 bases and the V segment lost 5 bases, leaving 8 bases of the junction unmatched. Germline values: CDR1 LNHDA, CDR2 SQIVND (reference sequence). CDR3 in amino acids: CASSPGTVRGNTIYF. The CDR3 nucleotides read TGTGCCAGTAGTCCGGGGACAGTTAGGGGAAACACCATATATTTT.

This clone was observed many times. The chain links TRBV20-1 to TRBJ2-7, with D unresolved. Germline V gene lookup returns CDR1 DFQATT and CDR2 SNEGSKA (reference sequence). The CDR3 runs 13 residues. V was pared by 4 bases and J by 0 bases, with 10 bases between. The CDR3 loop is CSATDTSSYEQYF. Here the CDR3 DNA reads TGCAGTGCTACCGACACCTCCTCCTACGAGCAGTACTTC.

The J gene is TRBJ2-1, the V gene TRBV28; D not certain. Germline CDR1 reads MDHEN; CDR2 reads SYDVKM. Trimming removed 3 bases from V and 6 bases from J, with 6 bases in between. The CDR3 contains 12 residues. CDR3 sequence (DNA): TGTGCCAGCAGTTTTTGGTTCAATGAGCAGTTCTTC. Amino acids: CASSFWFNEQFF.

This clone was picked up many times. The CDR3 loop reads CASSVGGLAGATDTQYF. CDR3 nucleotide sequence: TGCGCCAGCAGCGTAGGGGGACTAGCGGGAGCCACAGATACGCAGTATTTT. V is TRBV5-1 and J is TRBJ2-3; TRBD2 matches at 14 bases. V trimming: 4 bases; J trimming: 2 bases; junction bases outside the gene matches: 6. CDR1 SGHRS and CDR2 YFSETQ come from the germline V gene. This CDR3 has 17 amino acids.

This clone was found many times. The chain joins TRBV19 to TRBJ1-3; TRBD1 matches 8 bases. The junction had 4 bases not matched to a gene; V was cut back by 7 bases and J by 2 bases. This CDR3 comprises 14 residues. Germline-derived CDR1 and CDR2 are LNHDA and SQIVND (reference sequence). The CDR3 loop reads CASNTGGTGNTIYF. CDR3 coding DNA: TGTGCCAGTAATACAGGGGGGACTGGAAACACCATATATTTT.

In this sample, this clone turned up many times. V usage is TRBV27 and J usage is TRBJ2-1; D call uncertain. The germline gives CDR1 MNHEY, CDR2 SMNVEV (reference sequence). This CDR3 is 12 amino acids long. The germline V and J ends were trimmed by 4 bases and 5 bases, with 6 bases remaining between them. The CDR3 DNA reads TGTGCCAGCAGTTCGACCAACAATGAGCAGTTCTTC. Its translation is CASSSTNNEQFF.

This clone was counted only a few times. A much larger clone is a single base away; this may be a read error. V and J are TRBV5-5 and TRBJ2-5; weak D call: TRBD2 (6 bases). Trimming removed 6 bases from V and 3 bases from J, with 15 bases in between. The CDR3 covers 14 residues. Per germline, CDR1 SGHKS and CDR2 YYEKEE (reference sequence). The CDR3, as DNA: TGTGCCAGCACCTTCCTAGCGCGAGAAGAGACCCAGTACTTC. This sequence encodes CASTFLAREETQYF.

This clone was observed many times. The V gene is TRBV5-4, the J gene TRBJ1-1, with a weak D call TRBD1 (6 bases). This CDR3 is 16 amino acids long. Germline V CDR1 and CDR2: SGHNT, YYREEE (reference sequence). Trimming removed 0 bases from V and 4 bases from J, with 16 bases in between. The CDR3 DNA follows: TGTGCCAGCAGCTTGGGGCTCAGGGGAGTTGGCACTGAAGCTTTCTTT. This gives the protein CASSLGLRGVGTEAFF.

In its sample, this clone was seen many times. The genes are TRBV5-1 and TRBJ1-3; no definite D call. V shed 0 bases and J shed 2 bases, with 9 bases lying between them. Germline CDR1 reads SGHRS; CDR2 reads YFSETQ. This CDR3 has 15 amino acids. The CDR3 loop is CASSLDGGPGNTIYF. The DNA of the CDR3 is TGCGCCAGCAGCTTGGATGGTGGTCCTGGAAACACCATATATTTT.

This clone is categorized as large. This sequence joins TRBV7-8 and TRBJ2-7; D uncertain. The V and J ends lost 4 bases and 4 bases respectively, with 11 bases between them. This CDR3 is built from 13 residues. Germline lookup yields CDR1 SGHVS and CDR2 FQNEAQ. CDR3 DNA: TGTGCCAGCAGCTGGGGAAGTTGGTACGAGCAGTACTTC. Translation gives CASSWGSWYEQYF.

This clone has at least ten counts. The chain uses TRBV2 and TRBJ2-3, with 9 nucleotides matching TRBD2. The germline CDR1 and CDR2 sequences are SNHLY and FYNNEI. CDR3 length: 14 residues. Trimming took 8 bases from V and 1 from J; bases not matched to a gene: 4. The CDR3 bases are TGTGCCAGCGCCCGCGGGAGGGGCACAGATACGCAGTATTTT. Translating gives CASARGRGTDTQYF.

In its sample, this clone was seen many times. The chain links TRBV10-2 to TRBJ2-3; 10 bases line up with TRBD1. CDR1 and CDR2 from the germline V gene are WSHSY and SAAADI. Trimming took 11 bases from V and 3 from J; bases not matched to a gene: 17. This CDR3 comprises 17 residues. In DNA, the CDR3 is TGCGCCGTTCTACCACGGACAGGGGGTCTAGTTACAGATACGCAGTATTTT. It specifies CAVLPRTGGLVTDTQYF.

This clone appeared many times. This specimen includes other DNA sequences encoding the same CDR3. The rearrangement uses TRBV11-2 and TRBJ2-5; 14 positions agree with TRBD2. From germline, CDR1 is SGHAT and CDR2 FQNNGV. V was clipped by 5 bases and J by 5 bases; unmatched bases: 13. CDR3 length equals 18 residues. The CDR3 loop reads CASSPRTGLAGDRETQYF. The CDR3 bases are TGTGCCAGCAGCCCTAGAACGGGACTAGCGGGAGACAGGGAGACCCAGTACTTC.